This is a list of T cell receptor beta chains from one sample in a study of graft-versus-host responses after intestinal transplantation. These receptors lack a known antigen. Sequencing used immunoSEQ multiplex PCR; TCRdb keeps in-frame clones, though not all of them. The sample shows approximately 90,000 clones, under 95% of them seen only once. The material sequenced was unstimulated CD8+ T cells sorted from spleen or lymph node cells, taken before intestinal transplant. The receptors here all came from a human donor who received an intestinal transplant. CDR3s include the opening cysteine and the closing phenylalanine or tryptophan. D genes are given only for firm matches. Clone size is not always given. Where it is, it says once, few, many or a class for expanded clones.

v_gene: TRBV27; d_gene: .; j_gene: TRBJ2-4; abundance: .; CDR3aa: CASRGELAKNIQYF; CDR3nt: TGTGCCAGCAGGGGAGAACTAGCCAAAAACATTCAGTACTTC
v_gene: TRBV5-1; d_gene: .; j_gene: TRBJ2-7; abundance: .; CDR3aa: CASSSSRGQYEQYF; CDR3nt: TGCGCCAGCAGCTCCAGCCGGGGGCAGTACGAGCAGTACTTC
v_gene: TRBV28; d_gene: TRBD2; j_gene: TRBJ2-3; abundance: .; CDR3aa: CASLPSGSTDTQYF; CDR3nt: TGTGCCTCCCTCCCTAGCGGAAGCACAGATACGCAGTATTTT
v_gene: TRBV6-5; d_gene: .; j_gene: TRBJ2-1; abundance: .; CDR3aa: CASSSPQGGGEQFF; CDR3nt: TGTGCCAGCAGCTCCCCTCAGGGTGGCGGTGAGCAGTTCTTC
v_gene: TRBV27; d_gene: .; j_gene: TRBJ1-6; abundance: .; CDR3aa: CASTVGGPRSPLHF; CDR3nt: TGTGCCAGCACGGTTGGGGGCCCTAGGTCACCCCTCCACTTT
v_gene: TRBV6-1; d_gene: .; j_gene: TRBJ2-7; abundance: .; CDR3aa: CASSEAPGTLYEQYF; CDR3nt: TGTGCCAGCAGTGAAGCCCCCGGGACACTCTACGAGCAGTACTTC
v_gene: TRBV7-9; d_gene: .; j_gene: TRBJ1-1; abundance: .; CDR3aa: CASSLGGGMNTEAFF; CDR3nt: TGTGCCAGCAGCTTAGGTGGCGGAATGAACACTGAAGCTTTCTTT
v_gene: TRBV6-5; d_gene: .; j_gene: TRBJ2-2; abundance: .; CDR3aa: CASSFSLAGNTGELFF; CDR3nt: TGTGCCAGCAGTTTCTCTTTGGCAGGGAACACCGGGGAGCTGTTTTTT
v_gene: TRBV27; d_gene: TRBD1; j_gene: TRBJ1-3; abundance: .; CDR3aa: CASRGQSGNTIYF; CDR3nt: TGTGCCAGCCGGGGACAGTCTGGAAACACCATATATTTT
v_gene: TRBV18; d_gene: TRBD2; j_gene: TRBJ2-7; abundance: .; CDR3aa: CASSPRDYLYEQYF; CDR3nt: TGTGCCAGCTCACCCCGGGACTACCTATACGAGCAGTACTTC
v_gene: TRBV9; d_gene: .; j_gene: TRBJ2-7; abundance: .; CDR3aa: CASSVAEGYEQYF; CDR3nt: TGTGCCAGCAGCGTAGCTGAGGGCTACGAGCAGTACTTC
v_gene: TRBV6-1; d_gene: .; j_gene: TRBJ2-5; abundance: .; CDR3aa: CASSQTSIETQYF; CDR3nt: TGTGCCAGCAGTCAGACGAGTATAGAGACCCAGTACTTC
v_gene: TRBV6-5; d_gene: .; j_gene: TRBJ1-1; abundance: .; CDR3aa: CASSYSNTEAFF; CDR3nt: TGTGCCAGCAGTTACTCGAACACTGAAGCTTTCTTT
v_gene: TRBV19; d_gene: .; j_gene: TRBJ1-4; abundance: .; CDR3aa: CAGSPAGGDEKLFF; CDR3nt: TGTGCCGGTAGTCCCGCGGGGGGCGATGAAAAACTGTTTTTT
v_gene: TRBV9; d_gene: TRBD2; j_gene: TRBJ2-5; abundance: .; CDR3aa: CASSVDPPPSGGFQETQYF; CDR3nt: TGTGCCAGCAGCGTAGACCCCCCTCCTAGCGGGGGGTTCCAAGAGACCCAGTACTTC
v_gene: TRBV6-6; d_gene: .; j_gene: TRBJ1-1; abundance: .; CDR3aa: CASRFGFLGTEAFF; CDR3nt: TGTGCCAGCAGGTTTGGATTCTTGGGGACTGAAGCTTTCTTT
v_gene: TRBV28; d_gene: TRBD2; j_gene: TRBJ2-7; abundance: .; CDR3aa: CASSPGPSGRDEQYF; CDR3nt: TGTGCCAGCAGTCCCGGGCCTAGCGGGAGGGACGAGCAGTACTTC
v_gene: TRBV7-9; d_gene: .; j_gene: TRBJ1-2; abundance: few; CDR3aa: CASSLAFAMGYTF; CDR3nt: TGTGCCAGCAGCTTGGCGTTTGCCATGGGCTACACCTTC
v_gene: TRBV29-1; d_gene: .; j_gene: TRBJ2-1; abundance: .; CDR3aa: CSAEDGEDSYNEQFF; CDR3nt: TGCAGCGCTGAAGATGGGGAGGATTCGTACAATGAGCAGTTCTTC